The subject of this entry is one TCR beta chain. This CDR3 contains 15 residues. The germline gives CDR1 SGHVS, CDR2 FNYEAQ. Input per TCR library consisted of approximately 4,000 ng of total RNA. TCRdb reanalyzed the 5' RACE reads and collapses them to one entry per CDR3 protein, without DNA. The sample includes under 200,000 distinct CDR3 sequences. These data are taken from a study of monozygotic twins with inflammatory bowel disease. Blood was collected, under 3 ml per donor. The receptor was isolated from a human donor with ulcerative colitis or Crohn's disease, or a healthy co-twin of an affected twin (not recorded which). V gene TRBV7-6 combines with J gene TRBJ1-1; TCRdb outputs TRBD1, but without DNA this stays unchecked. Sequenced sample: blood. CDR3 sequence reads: CASSSAGTAATEAFF.